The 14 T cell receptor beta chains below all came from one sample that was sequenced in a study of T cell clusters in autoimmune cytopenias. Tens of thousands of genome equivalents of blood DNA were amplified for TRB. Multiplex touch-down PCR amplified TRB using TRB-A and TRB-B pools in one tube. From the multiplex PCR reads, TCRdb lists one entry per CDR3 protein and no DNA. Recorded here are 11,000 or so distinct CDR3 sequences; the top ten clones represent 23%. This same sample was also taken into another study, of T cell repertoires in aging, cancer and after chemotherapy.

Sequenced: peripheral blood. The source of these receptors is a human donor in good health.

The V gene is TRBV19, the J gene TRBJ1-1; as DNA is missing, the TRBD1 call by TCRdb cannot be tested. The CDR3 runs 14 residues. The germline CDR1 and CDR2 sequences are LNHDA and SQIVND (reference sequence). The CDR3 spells CASSIPGLSTEAFF. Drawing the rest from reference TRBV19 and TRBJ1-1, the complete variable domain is DGGITQSPKYLFRKEGQNVTLSCEQNLNHDAMYWYRQDPGQGLRLIYYSQIVNDFQKGDIAEGYSVSREKKESFPLTVTSAQKNPTAFYLCASSIPGLSTEAFFGQGTRLTVV.

The CDR3 protein is CASSLEGYEQYF. The chain uses TRBV5-4 and TRBJ2-7. The CDR3 is made up of 12 amino acids. CDR1 SGHNT and CDR2 YYREEE come from the germline V gene (reference sequence).

This CDR3 reads CASSPFRVLDEQFF. This chain uses TRBV27 with TRBJ2-1; absent DNA, TCRdb's TRBD1 call cannot be checked. The CDR3 covers 14 residues. In germline, CDR1 is MNHEY, CDR2 SMNVEV (reference sequence).

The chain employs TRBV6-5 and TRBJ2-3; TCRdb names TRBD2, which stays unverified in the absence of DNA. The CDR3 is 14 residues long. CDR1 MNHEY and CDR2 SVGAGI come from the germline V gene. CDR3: CASRGVGTTDTQYF.

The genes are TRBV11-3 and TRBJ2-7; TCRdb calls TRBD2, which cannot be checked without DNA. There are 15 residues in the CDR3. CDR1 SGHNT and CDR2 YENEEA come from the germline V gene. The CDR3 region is CASSLGLAGGGEQYF.

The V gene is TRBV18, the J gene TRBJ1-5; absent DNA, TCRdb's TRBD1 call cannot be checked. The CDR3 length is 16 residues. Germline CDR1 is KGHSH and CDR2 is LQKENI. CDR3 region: CASSPTQGRSNQPQHF.

CDR3 amino acids: CASSLGPDRPNYGYTF. The chain couples TRBV11-1 to TRBJ1-2; the TCRdb call, TRBD1, lacks DNA for checking. CDR1 and CDR2 from the germline V gene are SGHAT and FQDESV (reference sequence). The CDR3 has 16 residues.

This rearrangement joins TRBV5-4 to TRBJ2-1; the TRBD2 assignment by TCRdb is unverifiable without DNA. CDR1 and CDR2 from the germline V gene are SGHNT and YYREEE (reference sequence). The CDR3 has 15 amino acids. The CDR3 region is CASSWGSGGRHEQFF.

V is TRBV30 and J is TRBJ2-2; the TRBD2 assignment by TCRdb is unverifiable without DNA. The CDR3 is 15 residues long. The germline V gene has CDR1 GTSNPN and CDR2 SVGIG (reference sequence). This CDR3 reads CAWSRGLQDTGELFF. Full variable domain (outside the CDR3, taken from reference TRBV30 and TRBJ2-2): SQTIHQWPATLVQPVGSPLSLECTVEGTSNPNLYWYRQAAGRGLQLLFYSVGIGQISSEVPQNLSASRPQDRQFILSSKKLLLSDSGFYLCAWSRGLQDTGELFFGEGSRLTVL.

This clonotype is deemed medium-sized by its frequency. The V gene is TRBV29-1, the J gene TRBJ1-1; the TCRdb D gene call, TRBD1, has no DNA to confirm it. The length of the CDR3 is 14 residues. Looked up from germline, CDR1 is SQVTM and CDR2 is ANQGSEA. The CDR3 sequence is CSVYMTAANTEAFF.

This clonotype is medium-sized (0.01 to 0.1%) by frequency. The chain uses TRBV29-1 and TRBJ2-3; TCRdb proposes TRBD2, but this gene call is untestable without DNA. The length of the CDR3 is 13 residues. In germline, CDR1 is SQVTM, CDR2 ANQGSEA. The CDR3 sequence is CSGRGFLVDTQYF.

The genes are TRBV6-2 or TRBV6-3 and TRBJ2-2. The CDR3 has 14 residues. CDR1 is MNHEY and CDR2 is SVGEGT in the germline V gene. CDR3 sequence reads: CASSYEGLTGELFF.

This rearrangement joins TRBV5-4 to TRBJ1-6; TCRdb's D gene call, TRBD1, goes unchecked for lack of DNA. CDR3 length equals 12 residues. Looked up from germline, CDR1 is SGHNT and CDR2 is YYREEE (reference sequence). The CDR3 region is CASSERGSPLHF.

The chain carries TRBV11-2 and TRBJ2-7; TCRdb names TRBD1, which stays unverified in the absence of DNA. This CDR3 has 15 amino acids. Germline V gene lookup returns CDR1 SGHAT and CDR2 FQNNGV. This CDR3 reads CASSLEFMGGSEQYF.